What follows are 22 T cell receptor beta chains derived from one specimen sequenced in a study of siplizumab effects on memory and regulatory T cells. Using immunoSEQ multiplex PCR, the repertoire was profiled, and TCRdb retains in-frame clones only, with some absent. This repertoire shows some 87,000 clones, about 90% found once; its top ten account for 15%. Specimen: CD4+ T cells sorted from blood. These receptors all come from a human donor in good health.

The V gene is TRBV19, the J gene TRBJ1-2; perhaps TRBD1 as D (6 bases). CDR3 length: 15 amino acids. Germline V lookup: CDR1 LNHDA, CDR2 SQIVND (reference sequence). With 6 bases removed from V and 0 bases from J, the gap between germline ends came to 14 bases. Here the CDR3 reads CASRWGHTANYGYTF. CDR3 nucleotide sequence: TGTGCCAGTAGGTGGGGACATACAGCTAACTATGGCTACACCTTC.

This CDR3 reads CASSLISGRAAELFF. The CDR3 nucleotides read TGTGCCAGCAGCTTAATCAGCGGGAGGGCCGCGGAGCTGTTTTTT. The chain links TRBV7-9 to TRBJ2-2; 10 bases line up with TRBD2. CDR3 length: 15 residues. Germline-derived CDR1 and CDR2 are SEHNR and FQNEAQ (reference sequence). J was trimmed by 10 bases and V by 2 bases; bases with no gene match: 7.

This clone has a single count. The V gene is TRBV27, the J gene TRBJ2-5; a weak D match, TRBD2 (7 bases). V was pared by 6 bases and J by 4 bases, with 18 bases between. Per the germline V gene, CDR1 is MNHEY and CDR2 is SMNVEV (reference sequence). CDR3 length: 15 residues. CDR3 DNA sequence: TGTGCCAGCAGCACAAGTAACGGGGGGCGAGAGACCCAGTACTTC. Amino acid sequence: CASSTSNGGRETQYF.

The rearrangement uses TRBV30 and TRBJ2-5, with unresolved D. The CDR3 length is 11 residues. Germline loops: CDR1 GTSNPN, CDR2 SVGIG (reference sequence). The V end was cut by 0 bases, the J end by 7 bases, with 6 bases between. CDR3 amino acids: CAWSVQRTQYF. The CDR3 DNA sequence: TGTGCCTGGAGTGTACAAAGGACCCAGTACTTC.

About this clone: Other DNA sequences in this sample translate to the same CDR3. The J gene is TRBJ2-1, the V gene TRBV18; 14 positions match TRBD2. V lost 3 bases to trimming and J lost 2 bases; unmatched junction nucleotides: 0. Germline V gene data show CDR1 as KGHSH and CDR2 as LQKENI. The CDR3 has 16 residues. Here the CDR3 reads CASSPGLAGAYNEQFF. CDR3 nucleotide sequence: TGTGCCAGCTCACCGGGACTAGCGGGAGCCTACAATGAGCAGTTCTTC.

DNA for the CDR3: TGTGCCAGCAGCATTAGCGGGGGAGGGGATACGCAGTATTTT. It specifies CASSISGGGDTQYF. The J gene is TRBJ2-3, the V gene TRBV7-3; the match to TRBD2 covers 9 bases. CDR3 size: 14 residues. V lost 5 bases and J lost 6; bases outside the gene matches: 6. CDR1 and CDR2 (germline): SGHTA, FQGTGA. Together with reference TRBV7-3 and TRBJ2-3, the CDR3 gives the full variable domain: GAGVSQTPSNKVTEKGKYVELRCDPISGHTALYWYRQSLGQGPEFLIYFQGTGAADDSGLPNDRFFAVRPEGSVSTLKIQRTERGDSAVYLCASSISGGGDTQYFGPGTRLTVL.

V and J are TRBV11-3 and TRBJ1-4; D is undetermined. Germline CDR1 reads SGHNT; CDR2 reads YENEEA. V dropped 2 bases and J dropped 2 bases, with 12 bases sitting between them. This CDR3 spans 16 amino acids. The CDR3 loop is CASSLRSVTTNEKLFF. CDR3 DNA: TGTGCCAGCAGCTTAAGGTCTGTGACGACTAATGAAAAACTGTTTTTT.

The chain links TRBV28 to TRBJ2-1; the D gene is possibly TRBD1 (6 bases). V was shortened by 4 bases and J by 0 bases, with 13 bases between the two germline ends. CDR3 length: 16 residues. CDR1 and CDR2 (germline): MDHEN, SYDVKM. CDR3 protein: CASSSTGPSSYNEQFF. CDR3 nucleotides: TGTGCCAGCAGTTCCACAGGGCCCAGCTCCTACAATGAGCAGTTCTTC.

This clone was seen only once. The chain combines TRBV30 with TRBJ1-5; D possibly corresponds to TRBD1 (6 bases). Trimming cost V 2 bases and J 5 bases, with 13 bases left between them. This CDR3 comprises 14 residues. Germline CDR1 GTSNPN, CDR2 SVGIG (reference sequence). Written as DNA, the CDR3 is TGTGCCTGGAGTCGCGGGGGGCAGGATCAGCCCCAGCATTTT. It is translated as CAWSRGGQDQPQHF.

V usage is TRBV6-5 and J usage is TRBJ1-4; D remains ambiguous. This CDR3 is built from 13 residues. Trimming removed 2 bases from V and 7 bases from J, with 8 bases in between. Germline V CDR1 and CDR2: MNHEY, SVGAGI. The CDR3 reads CASSYDSGEKLFF. Written as DNA, the CDR3 is TGTGCCAGCAGTTACGACTCTGGTGAAAAACTGTTTTTT.

This rearrangement joins TRBV27 to TRBJ2-5, with TRBD2 matching over 11 bases. The trim removed 9 bases at V and 1 base at J, leaving 4 bases unmatched. Germline assignment: CDR1 MNHEY and CDR2 SMNVEV (reference sequence). This CDR3 region has 14 residues. CDR3 in DNA: TGTGCCAGTGACGGACTAGCGGGCCAAGAGACCCAGTACTTC. Translation: CASDGLAGQETQYF.

The J gene is TRBJ2-4, the V gene TRBV6-1; the D gene is possibly TRBD2 (6 bases). The length of the CDR3 is 15 residues. V lost 4 bases, J lost 1 base, and 11 bases lay in between. Germline lookup yields CDR1 MNHNS and CDR2 SASEGT. As DNA, the CDR3 is TGTGCCAGCAGTGGGGGGGTCTCGGCCAAAAACATTCAGTACTTC. The encoded protein is CASSGGVSAKNIQYF.

The J gene is TRBJ1-1, the V gene TRBV19; 7 positions agree with TRBD1. V lost 8 bases to trimming and J lost 9 bases; unmatched junction nucleotides: 6. This CDR3 has 11 amino acids. Germline V CDR1 and CDR2: LNHDA, SQIVND (reference sequence). CDR3 protein: CASYLGQKAFF. The CDR3, as DNA: TGTGCCAGTTACCTGGGACAGAAAGCTTTCTTT.

The J gene is TRBJ2-7, the V gene TRBV5-1, with TRBD1 matching over 9 bases. The germline V gene encodes CDR1 SGHRS and CDR2 YFSETQ. The CDR3 is 16 residues long. With V trimmed by 2 bases and J by 4 bases, 10 bases remained unmatched. CDR3 in DNA: TGCGCCAGCAGCTTTTCGTTGGTACAGGGGGCATACGAGCAGTACTTC. Translated, it gives CASSFSLVQGAYEQYF.

The rearrangement uses TRBV15 and TRBJ1-2, with a tentative D call TRBD1 (5 bases). Trimming removed 0 bases at V and 2 bases at J, with 7 bases between. The germline V gene has CDR1 LNHNV and CDR2 YYDKDF (reference sequence). The CDR3 covers 14 residues. DNA for the CDR3: TGTGCCACCAGCAGAGATGCAGGGAACTATGGCTACACCTTC. Translation gives CATSRDAGNYGYTF.

V and J are TRBV5-1 and TRBJ2-3, with D hard to call. The CDR3 is made up of 13 amino acids. Germline CDR1 and CDR2: SGHRS and YFSETQ. Trimming shortened V by 0 bases and J by 5 bases, and 7 bases separated the two germline ends. The CDR3 nucleotides are TGCGCCAGCAGCTTGGACATCAGAGATACGCAGTATTTT. Its translation is CASSLDIRDTQYF.

The CDR3: CASSIKGQGGMNTEAFF. In nucleotides, the CDR3 is TGTGCCAGTAGTATCAAGGGACAGGGCGGCATGAACACTGAAGCTTTCTTT. The chain uses TRBV19 and TRBJ1-1; 9 nucleotides align to TRBD1. J lost 0 bases, V lost 3 bases, and 8 bases had no gene match. Germline lookup yields CDR1 LNHDA and CDR2 SQIVND (reference sequence). This CDR3 spans 17 amino acids.

V usage is TRBV9 and J usage is TRBJ1-2; TRBD1 is a possible D gene (6 bases). The germline CDR1 and CDR2 sequences are SGDLS and YYNGEE. The CDR3 is 15 residues long. Trimming left V 4 bases short and J 5 bases short, with 18 bases between. The CDR3 DNA sequence: TGTGCCAGCAGCCGGACAGCCATTCTCACTTATGGCTACACCTTC. Encoded protein: CASSRTAILTYGYTF.

The CDR3 bases are TGTGCCACCAGCAGAAGCCTTAGCGGTTTCACAGATACGCAGTATTTT. Protein: CATSRSLSGFTDTQYF. V and J are TRBV15 and TRBJ2-3; weak D call: TRBD2 (6 bases). Trimming pared 2 bases from V and 2 bases from J, leaving 14 bases between. CDR1 LNHNV and CDR2 YYDKDF come from the germline V gene (reference sequence). The CDR3 is made up of 16 amino acids. Using reference TRBV15 and TRBJ2-3 for the parts outside the CDR3, the full variable domain is DAMVIQNPRYQVTQFGKPVTLSCSQTLNHNVMYWYQQKSSQAPKLLFHYYDKDFNNEADTPDNFQSRRPNTSFCFLDIRSPGLGDTAMYLCATSRSLSGFTDTQYFGPGTRLTVL.

This chain links TRBV30 with TRBJ1-5, with D possibly being TRBD1 (6 bases). Trimming cost V 0 bases and J 1 base, with 16 bases left between them. The CDR3 sequence is 17 residues long. CDR1 is GTSNPN, CDR2 SVGIG, per germline (reference sequence). CDR3 amino acids: CAWSVSRGRVSNQPQHF. The CDR3 DNA reads as TGTGCCTGGAGTGTAAGTCGGGGGCGCGTGAGCAATCAGCCCCAGCATTTT. Together with reference TRBV30 and TRBJ1-5, the CDR3 gives the full variable domain: SQTIHQWPATLVQPVGSPLSLECTVEGTSNPNLYWYRQAAGRGLQLLFYSVGIGQISSEVPQNLSASRPQDRQFILSSKKLLLSDSGFYLCAWSVSRGRVSNQPQHFGDGTRLSIL.

The chain combines TRBV7-2 with TRBJ2-5; the D gene is possibly TRBD1 (5 bases). Trimming shortened V by 0 bases and J by 2 bases, and 7 bases separated the two germline ends. Germline V gene lookup returns CDR1 SGHTA and CDR2 FQGNSA. This CDR3 has 14 residues. The DNA of the CDR3 is TGTGCCAGCAGCTTAGCCCGACAGCAAGAGACCCAGTACTTC. Its translation is CASSLARQQETQYF.

This clone has a single count. V is TRBV20-1 and J is TRBJ2-7; D gene ambiguous. Germline V gene lookup returns CDR1 DFQATT and CDR2 SNEGSKA (reference sequence). The CDR3 is made up of 11 amino acids. V was clipped by 3 bases and J by 3 bases, with 6 bases between them. The chain's CDR3 is CSASDRYEQYF. In DNA, the CDR3 is TGCAGTGCTAGTGACCGCTACGAGCAGTACTTC.